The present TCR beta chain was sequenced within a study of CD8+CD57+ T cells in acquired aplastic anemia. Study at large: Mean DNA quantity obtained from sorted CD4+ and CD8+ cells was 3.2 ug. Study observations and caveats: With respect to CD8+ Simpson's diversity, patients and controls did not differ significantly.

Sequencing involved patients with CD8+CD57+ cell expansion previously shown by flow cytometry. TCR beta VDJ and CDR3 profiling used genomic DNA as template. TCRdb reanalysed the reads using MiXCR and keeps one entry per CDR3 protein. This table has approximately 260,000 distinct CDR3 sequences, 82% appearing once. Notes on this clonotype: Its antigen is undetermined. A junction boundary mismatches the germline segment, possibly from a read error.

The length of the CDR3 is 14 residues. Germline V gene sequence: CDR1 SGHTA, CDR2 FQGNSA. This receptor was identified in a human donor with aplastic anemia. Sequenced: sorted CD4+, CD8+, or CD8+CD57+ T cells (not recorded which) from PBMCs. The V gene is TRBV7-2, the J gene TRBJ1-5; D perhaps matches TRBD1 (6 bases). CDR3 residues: CASGGGASYEHHFF. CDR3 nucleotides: TGTGCCAGCGGAGGGGGGGCCTCCTACGAGCACCACTTCTTT.